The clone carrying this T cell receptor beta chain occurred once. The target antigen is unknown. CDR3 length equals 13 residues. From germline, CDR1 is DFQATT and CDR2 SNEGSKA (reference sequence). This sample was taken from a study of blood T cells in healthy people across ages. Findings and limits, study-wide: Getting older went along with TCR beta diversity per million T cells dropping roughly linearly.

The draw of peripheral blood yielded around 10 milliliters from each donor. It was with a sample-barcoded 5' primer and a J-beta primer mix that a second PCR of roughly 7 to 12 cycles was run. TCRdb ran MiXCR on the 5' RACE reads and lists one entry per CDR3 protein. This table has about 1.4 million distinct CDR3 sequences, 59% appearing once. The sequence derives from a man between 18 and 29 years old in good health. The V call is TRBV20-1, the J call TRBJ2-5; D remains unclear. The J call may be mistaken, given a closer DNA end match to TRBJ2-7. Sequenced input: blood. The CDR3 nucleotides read TGCAGTGCTAGGGCTCCCACCTACTACGAGCAGTACTTC. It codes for CSARAPTYYEQYF.